Sequencing of this T cell receptor (beta chain) was carried out in a study of T cells expressing NK-cell markers. Study-wide background: Source material for TCR beta repertoires consisted of sorted CD3+CD56+NKG2C+, CD3+CD56+NKG2C- and CD3+CD56-NKG2C+ T cells.

The study's findings and limits: Whether expanded NKG2C+ T cell clones were HCMV specific stayed uncertain. Where several donors were concerned, these clonotypes also led the CD3+CD56-NKG2C+ fraction.

TCRdb reanalyzed the 5' RACE reads and collapses them to one entry per CDR3 protein, without DNA. This sample's table has about 260,000 distinct CDR3 sequences. Of note for this clonotype: The antigen remains unidentified.

CDR3 length: 15 residues. The V and J genes are TRBV12-3 or TRBV12-4 and TRBJ1-1; TCRdb calls TRBD1, which cannot be checked without DNA. Sequencing was performed on blood T cells: a sorted CD56 or NKG2C T cell subset, CD4+ or CD8+ T cells, or bulk PBMC T cells (not recorded which). This TCR was sampled from a woman between 18 and 75 years old in good health. CDR3 protein: CASRPRQGISSEAFF.